This T cell receptor (beta chain) was sequenced for a study of technical replicates of blood from a few donors. CDR1 and CDR2 from the germline V gene are LGHNA and YNFKEQ. The CDR3 is made up of 15 amino acids. V lost 0 bases to trimming and J lost 9 bases; unmatched junction nucleotides: 9. Profiling relied on immunoSEQ multiplex PCR, and the TCRdb table lists in-frame clones only, not all of them. The sample carries tens of thousands of clones, 95% to 98% recorded once. This sequence joins TRBV4-2 and TRBJ2-7; 9 bases match TRBD2. This sequence was found in a human donor in good health. Sequenced sample: T cells isolated from PBMCs. CDR3 residues: CASSQDTSGSGGQYF. DNA for the CDR3: TGTGCCAGCAGCCAAGACACTAGCGGGTCAGGGGGGCAGTACTTC.